This section outlines one T cell receptor (beta chain) sequence together with its context. These data belong to a study of blood T cell repertoires in COVID-19. Clones were sequenced by immunoSEQ multiplex PCR, and TCRdb holds only the in-frame ones, with some missing. The sample includes about 82,000 clones, about four fifths of them seen just once. Trimming cost V 0 bases and J 4 bases, with 13 bases left between them. CDR3 size: 16 residues. Germline CDR1 and CDR2: MNHEY and SVGAGI. The sequenced material came from peripheral blood. This chain connects TRBV6-5 to TRBJ1-3; D unresolved. This TCR derives from a middle-aged woman with active or convalescent COVID-19. The CDR3 coding sequence is TGTGCCAGCAGTTACTCATTTGGCTTCGCCGGAAACACCATATATTTT. Amino acids: CASSYSFGFAGNTIYF.